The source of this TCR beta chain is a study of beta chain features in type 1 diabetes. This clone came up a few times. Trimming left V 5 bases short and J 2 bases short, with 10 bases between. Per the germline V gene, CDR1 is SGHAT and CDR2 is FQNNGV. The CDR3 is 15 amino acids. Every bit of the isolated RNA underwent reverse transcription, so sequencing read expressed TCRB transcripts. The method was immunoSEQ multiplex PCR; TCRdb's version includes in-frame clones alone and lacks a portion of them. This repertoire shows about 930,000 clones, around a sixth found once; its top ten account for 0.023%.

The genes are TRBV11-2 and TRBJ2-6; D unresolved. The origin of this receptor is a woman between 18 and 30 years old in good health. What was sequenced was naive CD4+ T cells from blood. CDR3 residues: CASSPWLTGANVLTF. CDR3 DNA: TGTGCCAGCAGCCCGTGGCTAACTGGGGCCAACGTCCTGACTTTC.